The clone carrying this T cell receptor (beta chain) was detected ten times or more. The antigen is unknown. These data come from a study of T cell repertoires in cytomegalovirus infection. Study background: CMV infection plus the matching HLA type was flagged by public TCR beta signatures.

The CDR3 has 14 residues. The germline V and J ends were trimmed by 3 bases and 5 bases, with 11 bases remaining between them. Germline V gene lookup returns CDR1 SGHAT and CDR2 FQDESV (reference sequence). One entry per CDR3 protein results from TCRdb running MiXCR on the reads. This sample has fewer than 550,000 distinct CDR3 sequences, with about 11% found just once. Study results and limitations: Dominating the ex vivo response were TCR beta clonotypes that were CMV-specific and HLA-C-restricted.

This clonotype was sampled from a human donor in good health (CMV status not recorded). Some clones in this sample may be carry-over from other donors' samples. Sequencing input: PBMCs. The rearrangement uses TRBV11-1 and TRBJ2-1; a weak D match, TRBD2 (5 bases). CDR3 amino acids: CASSLRWRDNEQFF. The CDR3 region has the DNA TGTGCCAGCAGCTTGAGGTGGCGGGACAATGAGCAGTTCTTC. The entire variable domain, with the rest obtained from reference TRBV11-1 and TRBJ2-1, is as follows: EAEVAQSPRYKITEKSQAVAFWCDPISGHATLYWYRQILGQGPELLVQFQDESVVDDSQLPKDRFSAERLKGVDSTLKIQPAELGDSAMYLCASSLRWRDNEQFFGPGTRLTVL.